This T cell receptor (beta chain) was retrieved from a study of T cell changes during pregnancy in multiple sclerosis. This table comes from immunoSEQ multiplex PCR, and its TCRdb copy is limited to in-frame clones, with some not included. Seen here are around 50,000 clones, more than 75% observed once, and the top ten hold roughly 5.3%. This CDR3 is 11 amino acids long. Trimming removed 0 bases at V and 11 bases at J, with 10 bases between. The V gene's germline CDR1 is DFQATT and CDR2 SNEGSKA (reference sequence). The sample taken for sequencing was peripheral blood from another person, used as feeder cells. The TCR comes from a human donor whose cells served as feeder cells for cultures in a pregnancy study. The rearrangement joins TRBV20-1 to TRBJ1-1; maybe TRBD1 (5 bases). The CDR3 nucleotides are TGCAGTGCTAGAGATTGGAAGGGGGCTTTCTTT. Translation: CSARDWKGAFF.